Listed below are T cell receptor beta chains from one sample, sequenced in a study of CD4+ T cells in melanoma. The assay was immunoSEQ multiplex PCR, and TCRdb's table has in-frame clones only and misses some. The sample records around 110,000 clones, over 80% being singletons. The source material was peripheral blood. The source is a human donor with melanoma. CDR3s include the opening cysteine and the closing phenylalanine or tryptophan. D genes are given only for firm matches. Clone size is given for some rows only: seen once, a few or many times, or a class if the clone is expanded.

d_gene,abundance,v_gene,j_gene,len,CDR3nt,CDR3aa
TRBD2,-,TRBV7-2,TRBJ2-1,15,TGTGCCAGCAGCACTAGCGGGAGCTCCTACAATGAGCAGTTCTTC,CASSTSGSSYNEQFF
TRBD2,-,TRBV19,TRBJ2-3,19,TGTGCCAGTAGCCTCCTAACTAGCGGCGCAGTAAAACACACAGATACGCAGTATTTT,CASSLLTSGAVKHTDTQYF
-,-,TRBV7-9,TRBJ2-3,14,TGTGCCAGCAGCCCCCGTCGGGATGCAGATACGCAGTATTTT,CASSPRRDADTQYF
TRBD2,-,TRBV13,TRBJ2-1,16,TGTGCCAGCAGCATGACTAGCGGGACGTCCTACAATGAGCAGTTCTTC,CASSMTSGTSYNEQFF
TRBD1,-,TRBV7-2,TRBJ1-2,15,TGTGCCAGCAGTTCTTCACCACAGGGGTGGGAAGGCTACACCTTC,CASSSSPQGWEGYTF
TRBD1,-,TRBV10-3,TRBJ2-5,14,TGTGCCATCAGTGGAGAGACAGGGACGGAGACCCAGTACTTC,CAISGETGTETQYF
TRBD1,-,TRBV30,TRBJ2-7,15,TGTGCCTGGAGTGTATTGGGACAGGGGTTCTACGAGCAGTACTTC,CAWSVLGQGFYEQYF
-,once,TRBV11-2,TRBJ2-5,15,TGTGCCAGCAGCCAGGGGGGCTGGAGACAAGAGACCCAGTACTTC,CASSQGGWRQETQYF
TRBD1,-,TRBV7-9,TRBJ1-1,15,TGTGCCAGCAGCAGGGACAGAGAATTGAACACTGAAGCTTTCTTT,CASSRDRELNTEAFF
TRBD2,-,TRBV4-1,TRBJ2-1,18,TGCGCCAGCAGCCATTTCCCCTTTAGCGGGGGGGCGAACAATGAGCAGTTCTTC,CASSHFPFSGGANNEQFF
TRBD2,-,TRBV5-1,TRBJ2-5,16,TGCGCCAGCAGCTTGGGGACTAGCGGGAGCCAAGAGACCCAGTACTTC,CASSLGTSGSQETQYF
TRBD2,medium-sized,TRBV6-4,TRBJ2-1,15,TGTGCCAGCAGTGGTACTAGCGGGGGGGCACATGAGCAGTTCTTC,CASSGTSGGAHEQFF
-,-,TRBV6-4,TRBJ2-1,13,TGTGCCAGCAGTGAATCCCGGCGGGGTGAGCAGTTCTTC,CASSESRRGEQFF
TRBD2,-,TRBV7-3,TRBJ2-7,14,TGTGCCAGCAGCTTAAGCGGGGGGCGGGACGAGCAGTACTTC,CASSLSGGRDEQYF
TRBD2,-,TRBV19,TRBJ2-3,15,TGTGCCAGTAAGCGGCAGCGGGAGGGCACAGATACGCAGTATTTT,CASKRQREGTDTQYF
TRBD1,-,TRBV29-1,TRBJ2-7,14,TGCAGCGTTGAACCCGGGACAGGGACCAACGAGCAGTACTTC,CSVEPGTGTNEQYF
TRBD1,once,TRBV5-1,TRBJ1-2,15,TGCGCCAGCAGCCGACAGGGACGAGCTAACTATGGCTACACCTTC,CASSRQGRANYGYTF
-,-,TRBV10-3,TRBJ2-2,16,TGTGCCATCAGTGCCGTGGACTTGATGGCCACCGGGGAGCTGTTTTTT,CAISAVDLMATGELFF
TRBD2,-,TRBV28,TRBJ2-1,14,TGTGCCAGCATAACTAGCGGTTCCTACAATGAGCAGTTCTTC,CASITSGSYNEQFF
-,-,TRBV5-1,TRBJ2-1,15,TGCGCCAGCAGCTTGTTCGGGGTTGGGCACAATGAGCAGTTCTTC,CASSLFGVGHNEQFF
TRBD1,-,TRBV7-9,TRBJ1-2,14,TGTGCCAGCAGCTCATTCAGGGGGGACTATGGCTACACCTTC,CASSSFRGDYGYTF
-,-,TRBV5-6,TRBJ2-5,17,TGTGCCAGCAGCTCCCGTGAAGGGACGGGGTACCAAGAGACCCAGTACTTC,CASSSREGTGYQETQYF
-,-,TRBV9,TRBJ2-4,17,TGTGCCAGCAGCGTAGGGCGGGGTCGTGACGCTCAAAACATTCAGTACTTC,CASSVGRGRDAQNIQYF
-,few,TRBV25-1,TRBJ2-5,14,TGTGCCAGCAGTGACCACAGGGTATTGGAGACCCAGTACTTC,CASSDHRVLETQYF
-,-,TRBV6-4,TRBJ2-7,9,TGTGCCAGCAGTTCTGAGCAGTACTTC,CASSSEQYF
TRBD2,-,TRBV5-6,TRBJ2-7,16,TGTGCCAGCAGCTGGGGGACTAGCTCTGGGACCTACGAGCAGTACTTC,CASSWGTSSGTYEQYF
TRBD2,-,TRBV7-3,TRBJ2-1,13,TGTGCCAGCGGGGGACTAGCGGGGAATGAGCAGTTCTTC,CASGGLAGNEQFF
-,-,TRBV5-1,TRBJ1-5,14,TGCGCCAGCAGCTTAGGCAGTTTCAATCAGCCCCAGCATTTT,CASSLGSFNQPQHF
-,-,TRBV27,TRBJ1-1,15,TGTGCCAGCAGTGCGAGAAGGGGGGTAGGGACTGAAGCTTTCTTT,CASSARRGVGTEAFF
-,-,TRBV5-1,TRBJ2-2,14,TGCGCCAGCAGCCCGGAGGCGAACACCGGGGAGCTGTTTTTT,CASSPEANTGELFF
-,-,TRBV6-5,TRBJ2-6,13,TGTGCCAGCAGTTTATCTGGGGCCAACGTCCTGACTTTC,CASSLSGANVLTF
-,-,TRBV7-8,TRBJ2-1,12,TGTGCCAGCAGCTTGTTCGGTAATGAGCAGTTCTTC,CASSLFGNEQFF
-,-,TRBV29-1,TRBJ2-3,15,TGCAGCGTTGCCGGGGGACAGCTCTCCACAGATACGCAGTATTTT,CSVAGGQLSTDTQYF
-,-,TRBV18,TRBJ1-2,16,TGTGCCAGCTCACCATCCGAGAAAGGGACATTCTATGGCTACACCTTC,CASSPSEKGTFYGYTF
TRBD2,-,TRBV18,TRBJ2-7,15,TGTGCCAGCTCACCGACTAGCGGCTACTCCTACGAGCAGTACTTC,CASSPTSGYSYEQYF
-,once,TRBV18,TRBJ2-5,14,TGTGCCAGCTCACCGGGGCGCAACCAAGAGACCCAGTACTTC,CASSPGRNQETQYF
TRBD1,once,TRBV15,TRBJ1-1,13,TGTGCCACCAGAAGGGGGCGCGGAACTGAAGCTTTCTTT,CATRRGRGTEAFF
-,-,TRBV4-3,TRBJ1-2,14,TGCGCCAGCAGCCAAAATCACAGGGAGGGTGGCTACACCTTC,CASSQNHREGGYTF
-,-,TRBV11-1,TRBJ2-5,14,TGTGCCAGCAAGCCTGCTTGGACTCAAGAGACCCAGTACTTC,CASKPAWTQETQYF
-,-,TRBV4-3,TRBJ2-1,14,TGCGCCAGCAGCCAAGGTTTAGCGTCCAATGAGCAGTTCTTC,CASSQGLASNEQFF
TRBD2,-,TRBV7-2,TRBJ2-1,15,TGTGCCAGCAGCTTAGTGGGACTAGAGGGCAATGAGCAGTTCTTC,CASSLVGLEGNEQFF
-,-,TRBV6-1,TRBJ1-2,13,TGTGCCAGCAGCCTTGACAGAAACTATGGCTACACCTTC,CASSLDRNYGYTF
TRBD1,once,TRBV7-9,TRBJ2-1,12,TGTGCCAGCAGCTGGGGACAGTATGAGCAGTTCTTC,CASSWGQYEQFF
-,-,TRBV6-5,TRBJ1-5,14,TGTGCCACCAACCCGAGTGGTGGCAATCAGCCCCAGCATTTT,CATNPSGGNQPQHF
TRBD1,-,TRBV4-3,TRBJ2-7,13,TGCGCCAGCGCAGAGGGGGCCGGTGACGAGCAGTACTTC,CASAEGAGDEQYF
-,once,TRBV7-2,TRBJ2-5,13,TGTGCCAGCAGCTTAGCGGTCCAAGAGACCCAGTACTTC,CASSLAVQETQYF
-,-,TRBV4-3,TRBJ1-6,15,TGCGCCAGCAGCCAAGGGTGGGCAGATAATTCACCCCTCCACTTT,CASSQGWADNSPLHF